This T cell receptor beta chain was retrieved from a study of blood T cell repertoires in COVID-19. Overall study: Acute and convalescent COVID-19 samples came from the United States, Italy and Spain. Nucleic acid was either cDNA or gDNA, and it came from T cells, B-cell-depleted T cells, or PBMCs.

With 1 base removed from V and 5 bases from J, the gap between germline ends came to 3 bases. The CDR3 is 12 residues long. CDR1 is SEHNR, CDR2 FQNEAQ, per germline (reference sequence). As handled by the study authors: Amplified reference gene primers provided the basis for estimating nucleated cell counts. TCRdb's copy holds only in-frame clones and misses some; the assay was immunoSEQ multiplex PCR. Clonal size and the V and J genes are those of that table, whereas D and trimming came from the DNA. The sample holds about 140,000 clones, about 87% seen once. Sequenced: peripheral blood. The chain combines TRBV7-9 with TRBJ2-1; D remains unclear. The sequence derives from a human donor in a cohort sampled during active COVID-19. The chain's CDR3 is CASSLGDNEQFF. CDR3 DNA sequence: TGTGCCAGCAGCTTAGGCGACAATGAGCAGTTCTTC.